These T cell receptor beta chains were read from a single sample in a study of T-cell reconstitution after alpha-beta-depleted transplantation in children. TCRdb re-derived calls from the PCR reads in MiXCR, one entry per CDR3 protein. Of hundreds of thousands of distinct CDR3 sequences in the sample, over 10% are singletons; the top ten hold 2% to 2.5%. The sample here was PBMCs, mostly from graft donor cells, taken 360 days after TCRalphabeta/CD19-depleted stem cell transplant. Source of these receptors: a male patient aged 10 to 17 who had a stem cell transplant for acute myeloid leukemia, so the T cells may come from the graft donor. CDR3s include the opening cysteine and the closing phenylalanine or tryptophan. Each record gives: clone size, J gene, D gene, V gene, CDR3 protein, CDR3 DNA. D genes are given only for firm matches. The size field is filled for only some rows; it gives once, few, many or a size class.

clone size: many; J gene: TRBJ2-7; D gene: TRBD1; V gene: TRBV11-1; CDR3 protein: CASSRRQGYYEQYF; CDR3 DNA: TGTGCCAGCAGCCGACGACAGGGGTACTACGAGCAGTACTTC
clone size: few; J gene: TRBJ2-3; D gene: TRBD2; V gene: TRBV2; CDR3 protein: CASSAELAGVDTQYF; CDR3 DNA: TGTGCCAGCAGTGCTGAACTAGCGGGAGTCGATACGCAGTATTTT
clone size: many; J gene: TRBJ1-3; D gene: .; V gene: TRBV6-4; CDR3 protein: CASSDNIGNTIYF; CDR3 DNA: TGTGCCAGCAGTGACAACATCGGAAACACCATATATTTT
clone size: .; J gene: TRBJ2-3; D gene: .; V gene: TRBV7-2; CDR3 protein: CASSSNTGGFTDTQYF; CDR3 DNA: TGTGCCAGCAGCTCCAACACTGGAGGGTTCACAGATACGCAGTATTTT
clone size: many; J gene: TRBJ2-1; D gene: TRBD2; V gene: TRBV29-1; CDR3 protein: CSVLGAGVGEQFF; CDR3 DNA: TGCAGCGTCCTCGGGGCGGGGGTAGGGGAGCAGTTCTTC
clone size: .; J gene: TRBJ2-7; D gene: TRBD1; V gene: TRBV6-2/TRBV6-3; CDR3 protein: CASSYSPTGVDYEQYF; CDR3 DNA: TGTGCCAGCAGTTACTCCCCGACAGGGGTCGACTACGAGCAGTACTTC
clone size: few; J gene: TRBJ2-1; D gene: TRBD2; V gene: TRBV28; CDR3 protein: CASSFRGGTNEQFF; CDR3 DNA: TGTGCCAGCAGTTTCCGCGGGGGGACCAATGAGCAGTTCTTC
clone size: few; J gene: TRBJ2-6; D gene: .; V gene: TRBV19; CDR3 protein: CASSLGRPSGANVLTF; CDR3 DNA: TGTGCCAGTTCCCTGGGACGGCCCTCTGGGGCCAACGTCCTGACTTTC
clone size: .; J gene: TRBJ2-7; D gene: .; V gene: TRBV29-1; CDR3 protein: CSVKQGLGEAEQYF; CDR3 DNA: TGCAGCGTAAAACAGGGCCTCGGCGAGGCGGAGCAGTACTTC
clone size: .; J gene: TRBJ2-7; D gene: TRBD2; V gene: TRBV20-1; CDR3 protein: CSATRSGRLDEQYF; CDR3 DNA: TGCAGTGCTACCCGTAGCGGGAGGCTGGACGAGCAGTACTTC
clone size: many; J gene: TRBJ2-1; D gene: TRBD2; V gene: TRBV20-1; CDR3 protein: CSARGLAGSYNEQFF; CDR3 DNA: TGCAGTGCTAGAGGCCTAGCGGGGTCCTACAATGAGCAGTTCTTC
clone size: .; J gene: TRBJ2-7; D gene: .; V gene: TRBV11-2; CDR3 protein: CASSLFRTYDEQYF; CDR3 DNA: TGTGCCAGCAGCTTATTCCGGACGTATGACGAGCAGTACTTC
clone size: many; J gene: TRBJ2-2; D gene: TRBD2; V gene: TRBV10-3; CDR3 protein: CAMREGTGELFF; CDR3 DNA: TGTGCCATGCGGGAGGGGACCGGGGAGCTGTTTTTT
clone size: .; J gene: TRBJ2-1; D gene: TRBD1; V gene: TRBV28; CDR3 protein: CASSFPDRAANEQFF; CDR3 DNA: TGTGCCAGCAGTTTCCCCGACAGGGCCGCTAATGAGCAGTTCTTC
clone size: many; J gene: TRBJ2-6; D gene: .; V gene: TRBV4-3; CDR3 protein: CASSFDWFSGANVLTF; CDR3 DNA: TGCGCCAGCAGCTTCGACTGGTTCTCTGGGGCCAACGTCCTGACTTTC
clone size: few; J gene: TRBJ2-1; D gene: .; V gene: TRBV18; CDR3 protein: CASSPERGESYNEQFF; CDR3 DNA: TGTGCCAGCTCACCAGAGAGGGGGGAGTCCTACAATGAGCAGTTCTTC
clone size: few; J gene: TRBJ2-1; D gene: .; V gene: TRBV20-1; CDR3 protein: CSARTQVINEQFF; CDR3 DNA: TGCAGTGCTAGGACCCAGGTCATCAATGAGCAGTTCTTC
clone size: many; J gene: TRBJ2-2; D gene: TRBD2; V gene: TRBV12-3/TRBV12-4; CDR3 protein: CASSPDRGLAGGTGELFF; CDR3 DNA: TGTGCCAGCAGTCCCGACCGGGGGCTAGCGGGAGGTACCGGGGAGCTGTTTTTT
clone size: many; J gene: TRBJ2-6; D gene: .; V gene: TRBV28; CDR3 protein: CASSKVEVLTF; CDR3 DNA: TGTGCCAGCAGTAAAGTGGAGGTCCTGACTTTC
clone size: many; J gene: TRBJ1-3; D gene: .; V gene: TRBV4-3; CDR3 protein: CASSLITGTGNTIYF; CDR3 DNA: TGCGCCAGCAGCCTCATTACAGGTACAGGAAACACCATATATTTT
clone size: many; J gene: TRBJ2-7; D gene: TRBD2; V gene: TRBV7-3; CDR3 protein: CASSLRGLAGGPGEQYF; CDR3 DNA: TGTGCCAGCAGCTTACGTGGACTAGCGGGAGGGCCGGGCGAGCAGTACTTC
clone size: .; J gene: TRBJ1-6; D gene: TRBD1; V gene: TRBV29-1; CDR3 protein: CSVGTGFGDSPLHF; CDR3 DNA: TGCAGCGTGGGGACAGGGTTTGGGGATTCACCCCTCCACTTT
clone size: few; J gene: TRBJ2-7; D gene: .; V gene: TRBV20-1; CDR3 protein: CSATGRSYEQYF; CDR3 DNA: TGCAGTGCTACGGGACGTTCCTACGAGCAGTACTTC
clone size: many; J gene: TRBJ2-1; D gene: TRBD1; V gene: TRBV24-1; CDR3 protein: CATSPTPRQGHFYNEQFF; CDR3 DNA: TGTGCCACCAGTCCAACCCCGCGACAGGGACATTTCTACAATGAGCAGTTCTTC
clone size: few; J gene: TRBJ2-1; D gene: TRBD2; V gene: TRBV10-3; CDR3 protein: CAIRWAPTSGGSYNEQFF; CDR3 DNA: TGTGCCATCAGATGGGCCCCTACTAGCGGCGGTTCCTACAATGAGCAGTTCTTC
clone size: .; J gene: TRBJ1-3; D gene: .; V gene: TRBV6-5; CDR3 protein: CAAVPDGFLSGNTIYF; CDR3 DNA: TGTGCCGCCGTACCGGACGGATTCCTTTCTGGAAACACCATATATTTT
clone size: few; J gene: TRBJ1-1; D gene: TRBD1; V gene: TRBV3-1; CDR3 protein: CASSQGQGRNTEAFF; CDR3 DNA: TGTGCCAGCAGCCAGGGACAGGGAAGAAACACTGAAGCTTTCTTT
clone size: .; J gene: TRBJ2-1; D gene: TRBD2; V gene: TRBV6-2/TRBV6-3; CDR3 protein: CASSYPSGNYNEQFF; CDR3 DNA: TGTGCCAGCAGTTACCCTAGCGGAAACTACAATGAGCAGTTCTTC
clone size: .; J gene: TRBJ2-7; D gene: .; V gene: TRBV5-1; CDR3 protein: CASSLDPVGDYEQYF; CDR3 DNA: TGCGCCAGCAGCTTGGATCCAGTTGGGGACTACGAGCAGTACTTC
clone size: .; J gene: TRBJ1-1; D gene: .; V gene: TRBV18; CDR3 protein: CASAQAENTEAFF; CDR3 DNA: TGTGCCAGCGCCCAGGCGGAGAACACTGAAGCTTTCTTT
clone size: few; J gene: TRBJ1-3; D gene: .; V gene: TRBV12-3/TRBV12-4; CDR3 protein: CASNRRRGGGNTIYF; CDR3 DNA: TGTGCCAGCAACAGACGGAGGGGAGGCGGAAACACCATATATTTT
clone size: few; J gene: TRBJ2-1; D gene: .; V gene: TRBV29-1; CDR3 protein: CSEVSGRNNEQFF; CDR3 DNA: TGCAGCGAAGTCAGCGGAAGAAACAATGAGCAGTTCTTC
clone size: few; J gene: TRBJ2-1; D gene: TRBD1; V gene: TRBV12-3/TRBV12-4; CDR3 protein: CASSPTGDRASEQFF; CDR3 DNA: TGTGCCAGCAGCCCTACTGGGGACAGGGCCAGTGAGCAGTTCTTC
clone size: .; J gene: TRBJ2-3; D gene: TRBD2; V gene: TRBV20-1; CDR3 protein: CSARAQLAGGQADTQYF; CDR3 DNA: TGCAGTGCTAGAGCCCAACTAGCGGGAGGTCAGGCAGATACGCAGTATTTT
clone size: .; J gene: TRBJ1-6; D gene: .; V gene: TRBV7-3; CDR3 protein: CASSLGGRTNSPLHF; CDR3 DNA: TGTGCCAGCAGCTTAGGTGGCAGAACGAATTCACCCCTCCACTTT
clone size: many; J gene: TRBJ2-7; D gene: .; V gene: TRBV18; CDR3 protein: CASSNSDSYEQYF; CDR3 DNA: TGTGCCAGCTCCAACTCAGACTCCTACGAGCAGTACTTC
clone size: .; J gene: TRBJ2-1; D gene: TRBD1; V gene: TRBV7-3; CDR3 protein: CASSFRPGTGSVEQFF; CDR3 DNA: TGTGCCAGCAGCTTTCGTCCCGGGACAGGTTCTGTTGAGCAGTTCTTC
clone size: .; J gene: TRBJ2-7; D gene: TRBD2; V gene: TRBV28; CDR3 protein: CASSFWTSGRDEQYF; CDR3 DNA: TGTGCCAGCAGTTTTTGGACTAGCGGGAGAGACGAGCAGTACTTC
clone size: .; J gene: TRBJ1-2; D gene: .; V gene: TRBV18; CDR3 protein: CASSPLTDPNGYTF; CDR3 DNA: TGTGCCAGCTCACCACTGACAGACCCCAATGGCTACACCTTC
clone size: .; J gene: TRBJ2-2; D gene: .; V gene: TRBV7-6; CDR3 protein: CASSLGWIANTGELFF; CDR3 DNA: TGTGCCAGCAGCTTAGGGTGGATCGCGAACACCGGGGAGCTGTTTTTT
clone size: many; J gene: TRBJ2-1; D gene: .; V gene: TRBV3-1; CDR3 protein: CASSGRGSYNEQFF; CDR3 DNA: TGTGCCAGCAGTGGACGAGGGTCCTACAATGAGCAGTTCTTC
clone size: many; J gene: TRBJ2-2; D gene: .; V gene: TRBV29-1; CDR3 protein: CSAERGDSRTGELFF; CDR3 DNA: TGCAGCGCCGAAAGGGGGGACAGTCGTACCGGGGAGCTGTTTTTT
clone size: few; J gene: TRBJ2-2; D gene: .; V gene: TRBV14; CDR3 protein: CASSQLGRENTGELFF; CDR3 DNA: TGTGCCAGCAGCCAGCTCGGCAGGGAAAACACCGGGGAGCTGTTTTTT
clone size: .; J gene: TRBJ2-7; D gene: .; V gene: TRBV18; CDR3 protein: CASSPLQAGGTGQYF; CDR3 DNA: TGTGCCAGCTCACCACTACAGGCCGGAGGAACGGGGCAGTACTTC
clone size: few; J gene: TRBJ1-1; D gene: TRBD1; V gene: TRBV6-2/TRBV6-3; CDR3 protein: CASRPQDRGLNTEAFF; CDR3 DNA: TGTGCCAGCAGACCCCAGGACAGGGGGTTGAACACTGAAGCTTTCTTT
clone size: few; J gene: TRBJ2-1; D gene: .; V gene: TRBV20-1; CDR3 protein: CSATASYEQFF; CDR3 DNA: TGCAGTGCAACCGCTAGTTATGAGCAGTTCTTC
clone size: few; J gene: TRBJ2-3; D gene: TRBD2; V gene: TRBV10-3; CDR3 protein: CAIRLAGAKDTQYF; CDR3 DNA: TGTGCCATCAGGTTAGCGGGAGCCAAAGATACGCAGTATTTT
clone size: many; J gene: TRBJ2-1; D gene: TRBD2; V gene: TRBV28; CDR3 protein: CASSSPGLAGGPFYNEQFF; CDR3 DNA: TGTGCCAGCAGTTCCCCGGGACTAGCGGGAGGGCCTTTTTACAATGAGCAGTTCTTC